One sample yielded the 27 T cell receptor beta chains listed below, sequenced in a study of identical twins (TCRdb year 2016). The method behind the library was 5' RACE. The reads were generated on an Illumina HiSeq 2000. TCRdb handled the public reads itself, with Q25 trimming in fastp and clone calling in MiXCR, and kept productive beta chains. Every entry covers one CDR3 protein and lists the most common genes and DNA from its rows. The sample contains about 200,000 distinct CDR3 sequences, 6.5% to 8.5% of them found a single time. The ten largest clones add up to less than 2.5% of the sample. This same sample was also part of a study on yellow fever vaccine responses in identical twins.

Sequenced input: memory (CD45RO+) T cells sorted from blood. The meaning of the sample's cell subset or site label: CD45RO+ enriched T cells. The receptor source for this set is a woman aged 18-29 years in good health.

The chain joins TRBV7-9 to TRBJ2-3, with 8 positions matching TRBD2. CDR1 SEHNR and CDR2 FQNEAQ come from the germline V gene (reference sequence). This CDR3 is built from 15 residues. The J segment lost 3 bases and the V segment lost 1 base, leaving 3 bases of the junction unmatched. CDR3 DNA: TGTGCCAGCAGCTTAGAAGCGGGAGTAACAGATACGCAGTATTTT. Residues: CASSLEAGVTDTQYF.

Turning to this clonotype: With a much larger clone just one base away, this may be a read error. V usage is TRBV12-3 or TRBV12-4 and J usage is TRBJ2-1; tentatively, D is TRBD2 (7 bases). The V gene lost 0 bases and the J gene lost 8 bases, with 17 bases spanning the gap. CDR3 length: 16 residues. The CDR3 here is CASSLAWGGPMDEQFF. The CDR3 region has the DNA TGTGCCAGCAGTTTAGCATGGGGGGGGCCTATGGATGAGCAGTTCTTC.

The chain has TRBV5-1 and TRBJ2-3, with no clear D. Germline V gene sequence: CDR1 SGHRS, CDR2 YFSETQ. The CDR3 loop spans 14 amino acids. V was clipped by 7 bases and J by 3 bases, with 15 bases between them. The CDR3 coding sequence is TGCGCCAGCGCCCCGATTCGGCGGACAGATACGCAGTATTTT. Amino acid sequence: CASAPIRRTDTQYF.

In its sample, this clonotype was seen many times. CDR3 bases: TGTGCCAGCAGCTCAGGGGGGCCCTTCGAATCTGGGGCCAACGTCCTGACTTTC. It is translated as CASSSGGPFESGANVLTF. The rearrangement uses TRBV7-8 and TRBJ2-6, with TRBD1 as a possible D gene (7 bases). The CDR3 extends over 18 amino acids. The V end lost 4 bases, the J end lost 1 base, and 17 bases lay between the germline ends. Germline V gene sequence: CDR1 SGHVS, CDR2 FQNEAQ.

This chain uses TRBV3-1 with TRBJ2-7; D could derive from TRBD1 or TRBD2 (5 bases each). The germline V and J ends were trimmed by 2 bases and 8 bases, with 10 bases remaining between them. The CDR3 covers 12 residues. Germline V gives CDR1 LGHDT, CDR2 YNNKEL (reference sequence). The CDR3 bases are TGTGCCAGCAGCCAACTGGGGGTCAAGCAGTACTTC. Translation: CASSQLGVKQYF.

The table lists this clonotype with a few counts. J is TRBJ2-3 and V is TRBV12-3 or TRBV12-4; D not certain. There are 18 residues in the CDR3. Trimming pared 1 base from V and 0 bases from J, leaving 17 bases between. The chain's CDR3 is CASSLGVQTISSTDTQYF. CDR3 DNA: TGTGCCAGCAGTTTAGGGGTTCAGACCATTTCTAGCACAGATACGCAGTATTTT.

This clonotype was seen a handful of times. The chain joins TRBV5-1 to TRBJ2-5; D possibly corresponds to TRBD2 (6 bases). The CDR3 sequence is 14 residues long. Per germline, CDR1 SGHRS and CDR2 YFSETQ. Trimming left V 4 bases short and J 4 bases short, with 14 bases between. The CDR3 loop reads CASSPGLARETQYF. CDR3 nucleotide sequence: TGCGCCAGCAGCCCGGGACTTGCGAGAGAGACCCAGTACTTC.

This clonotype was picked up a small number of times. The V and J genes are TRBV3-1 and TRBJ2-6; unclear D gene. V gave up 7 bases and J gave up 0 bases, with 16 bases separating them. The CDR3 loop spans 17 amino acids. From germline, CDR1 is LGHDT and CDR2 YNNKEL (reference sequence). The CDR3 nucleotides read TGTGCCAGCACCCGCGGCAGTTCCACCTCTGGGGCCAACGTCCTGACTTTC. Its protein is CASTRGSSTSGANVLTF. Supplemented by reference TRBV3-1 and TRBJ2-6, the full variable domain reads DTAVSQTPKYLVTQMGNDKSIKCEQNLGHDTMYWYKQDSKKFLKIMFSYNNKELIINETVPNRFSPKSPDKAHLNLHINSLELGDSAVYFCASTRGSSTSGANVLTFGAGSRLTVL.

In its sample, this clonotype was seen a few times. V is TRBV9 and J is TRBJ2-3; 7 bases match TRBD2. This CDR3 spans 15 amino acids. Germline CDR1 reads SGDLS; CDR2 reads YYNGEE. V gave up 4 bases and J gave up 4 bases; unmatched junction bases: 9. Here the CDR3 reads CASSLRSGVSDTQYF. The CDR3, as DNA: TGTGCCAGCAGCCTCCGCAGCGGGGTGTCAGATACGCAGTATTTT.

This clonotype was seen ten or more times. The rearrangement joins TRBV29-1 to TRBJ1-2; 7 bases align to TRBD1. The CDR3 contains 11 residues. Unmatched junction bases numbered 1, after V lost 5 bases and J lost 4 bases. Looked up from germline, CDR1 is SQVTM and CDR2 is ANQGSEA. The CDR3 nucleotides are TGCAGCGTTACAGGGGCCTATGGCTACACCTTC. It translates to CSVTGAYGYTF.

This clonotype was detected a few times. This rearrangement joins TRBV20-1 to TRBJ1-2; D not resolved. Trimming cost V 5 bases and J 3 bases, with 16 bases left between them. Germline V CDR1 and CDR2: DFQATT, SNEGSKA (reference sequence). The length of the CDR3 is 14 residues. For the CDR3, the DNA is TGCAGTGCTGAAGACATTGTTGGAGACTATGGCTACACCTTC. Protein sequence: CSAEDIVGDYGYTF.

The chain is built from TRBV20-1 and TRBJ2-5, with 11 nucleotides matching TRBD2. The CDR3 is 13 amino acids. V shed 5 bases and J 5 bases; nucleotides not matched to a gene: 4. The germline CDR1 and CDR2 sequences are DFQATT and SNEGSKA (reference sequence). CDR3 sequence reads: CSAETSGVETQYF. The CDR3, as DNA: TGCAGTGCTGAGACTAGCGGGGTGGAGACCCAGTACTTC.

In this sample, this clonotype turned up a few times. V usage is TRBV5-1 and J usage is TRBJ2-7; TRBD2 matches at 7 bases. J gave up 4 bases and V 4 bases, and 14 bases lay outside the gene matches. The CDR3 consists of 16 residues. Germline V lookup: CDR1 SGHRS, CDR2 YFSETQ. This chain's CDR3 is CASSPGGRASNYEQYF. The CDR3 DNA reads TGCGCCAGCAGCCCCGGGGGGAGGGCGTCAAATTACGAGCAGTACTTC.

This chain uses TRBV18 with TRBJ2-7, with 11 bases fitting TRBD2. V dropped 0 bases and J dropped 2; count of bases not matched to a gene: 0. Germline CDR1 is KGHSH and CDR2 is LQKENI. This CDR3 spans 15 amino acids. The CDR3 protein is CASSPPSGGAYEQYF. Here the CDR3 DNA reads TGTGCCAGCTCACCACCTAGCGGGGGGGCCTACGAGCAGTACTTC.

This clonotype turned up a few times. A junction end diverges from the germline sequence, so it may reflect a read error. CDR3 amino acids: CASTPVVGPGELSF. In DNA form, the CDR3 reads TGTGCCAGCACCCCCGTCGTAGGGCCCGGGGAGCTGTCTTTT. The chain combines TRBV28 with TRBJ2-2, with D perhaps matching TRBD2 (5 bases). The CDR3 covers 14 residues. Germline V gives CDR1 MDHEN, CDR2 SYDVKM.

This clonotype was seen repeatedly, ten times or more. The V and J genes are TRBV5-1 and TRBJ1-6; D remains ambiguous. The CDR3 has 15 amino acids. From germline, CDR1 is SGHRS and CDR2 YFSETQ. V dropped 6 bases and J dropped 7 bases, with 17 bases sitting between them. CDR3 bases: TGCGCCAGCAAAGTCATGGACTCCCCAAATTCACCCCTCCACTTT. It encodes CASKVMDSPNSPLHF.

This clonotype was recorded at least ten times. The V call is TRBV3-1, the J call TRBJ2-7; 13 bases align to TRBD2. The V and J ends lost 5 bases and 1 base, in that order; junction bases with no gene match: 2. Germline CDR1 reads LGHDT; CDR2 reads YNNKEL (reference sequence). The CDR3 length is 15 residues. The CDR3: CASSAGLAGSYEQYF. CDR3 nucleotide sequence: TGTGCCAGCAGCGCGGGACTAGCGGGATCCTACGAGCAGTACTTC.

The chain joins TRBV7-8 to TRBJ1-2, with 9 bases fitting TRBD1. CDR3 length: 15 amino acids. J gave up 8 bases and V 1 base, and 8 bases lay outside the gene matches. The germline V gene has CDR1 SGHVS and CDR2 FQNEAQ. The CDR3 nucleotides read TGTGCCAGCAGCTTAGGGTTACAGGGGGCTCTGGGCTACACCTTC. Translating gives CASSLGLQGALGYTF.

V usage is TRBV30 and J usage is TRBJ2-1, with 9 bases identical to TRBD2. J was trimmed by 7 bases and V by 1 base; bases with no gene match: 2. From germline, CDR1 is GTSNPN and CDR2 SVGIG (reference sequence). There are 13 residues in the CDR3. The CDR3 DNA reads as TGTGCCTGGAGTGGGACTAGCGCGAATGAGCAGTTCTTC. This encodes CAWSGTSANEQFF.

This clonotype was seen many times. The chain carries TRBV4-2 and TRBJ2-1, with D perhaps TRBD2 (5 bases). Germline V CDR1 and CDR2: LGHNA, YNFKEQ. Trimming removed 5 bases from V and 3 bases from J, with 11 bases in between. This CDR3 comprises 14 residues. The CDR3 reads CASSGPGDYNEQFF. The CDR3 DNA follows: TGTGCCAGCAGCGGACCCGGGGACTACAATGAGCAGTTCTTC.

This clonotype has a handful of counts. This sequence joins TRBV2 and TRBJ1-6; D perhaps matches TRBD1 (5 bases). Trimming took off 5 bases at V and 12 bases at J, with 17 bases between the two ends. This CDR3 region has 14 residues. Germline V CDR1 and CDR2: SNHLY, FYNNEI. CDR3 nucleotide sequence: TGTGCCAGCAGTACCGGGACTGGGATAAGACCCCTCCACTTT. Amino acid sequence: CASSTGTGIRPLHF.

This clonotype was seen a handful of times. This chain joins TRBV4-3 and TRBJ2-1; D is unclear. V was clipped by 0 bases and J by 4 bases, with 10 bases between them. CDR3 length: 15 amino acids. Germline V CDR1 and CDR2: LGHNA, YSLEER. The CDR3 reads CASSQEASMYNEQFF. The CDR3 DNA follows: TGCGCCAGCAGCCAAGAGGCTAGTATGTACAATGAGCAGTTCTTC.

Only a few counts were recorded for this clonotype. This rearrangement joins TRBV15 to TRBJ2-7; D unresolved. Germline V CDR1 and CDR2: LNHNV, YYDKDF (reference sequence). With 0 bases removed from V and 3 bases from J, the gap between germline ends came to 12 bases. The CDR3 covers 15 residues. The CDR3 reads CATSRDLDPIYEQYF. The CDR3 nucleotides read TGTGCCACCAGCAGAGATTTGGACCCGATCTACGAGCAGTACTTC.

This clonotype showed up just a few times. The gene calls are TRBV18 and TRBJ2-2; TRBD1 might be the D (5 bases). The germline CDR1 and CDR2 sequences are KGHSH and LQKENI. CDR3 length equals 14 residues. V gave up 2 bases and J gave up 1 base, with 5 bases separating them. CDR3 sequence reads: CASSPDRNTGELFF. CDR3 bases: TGTGCCAGCTCACCAGACAGGAACACCGGGGAGCTGTTTTTT.

In its sample, this clonotype was seen a few times. The chain joins TRBV7-2 to TRBJ2-5; D is possibly TRBD2 (5 bases). V dropped 5 bases and J dropped 7 bases, with 11 bases sitting between them. Germline CDR1 is SGHTA and CDR2 is FQGNSA. CDR3 length: 12 amino acids. DNA of the CDR3: TGTGCCAGCAGCACAATCGAGGGGACCCAGTACTTC. This translates into CASSTIEGTQYF.

V usage is TRBV28 and J usage is TRBJ1-1; the D is unclear. This CDR3 has 13 residues. Germline values: CDR1 MDHEN, CDR2 SYDVKM. The V end lost 2 bases, the J end lost 6 bases, and 10 bases lay between the germline ends. The CDR3 loop reads CASSLSLGPEAFF. The CDR3 coding sequence is TGTGCCAGCAGTTTAAGTCTGGGCCCTGAAGCTTTCTTT. The variable domain in full, completed from reference TRBV28 and TRBJ1-1, reads DVKVTQSSRYLVKRTGEKVFLECVQDMDHENMFWYRQDPGLGLRLIYFSYDVKMKEKGDIPEGYSVSREKKERFSLILESASTNQTSMYLCASSLSLGPEAFFGQGTRLTVV.

CDR3 coding DNA: TGCGCCAGCAGCTTAAGTAGCCGGGCAGCCAGCTCCTACGAGCAGTACTTC. Translated: CASSLSSRAASSYEQYF. V and J are TRBV5-1 and TRBJ2-7; D gene unclear. The V end was cut by 2 bases, the J end by 0 bases, with 18 bases between. Germline lookup yields CDR1 SGHRS and CDR2 YFSETQ. The CDR3 totals 17 residues.